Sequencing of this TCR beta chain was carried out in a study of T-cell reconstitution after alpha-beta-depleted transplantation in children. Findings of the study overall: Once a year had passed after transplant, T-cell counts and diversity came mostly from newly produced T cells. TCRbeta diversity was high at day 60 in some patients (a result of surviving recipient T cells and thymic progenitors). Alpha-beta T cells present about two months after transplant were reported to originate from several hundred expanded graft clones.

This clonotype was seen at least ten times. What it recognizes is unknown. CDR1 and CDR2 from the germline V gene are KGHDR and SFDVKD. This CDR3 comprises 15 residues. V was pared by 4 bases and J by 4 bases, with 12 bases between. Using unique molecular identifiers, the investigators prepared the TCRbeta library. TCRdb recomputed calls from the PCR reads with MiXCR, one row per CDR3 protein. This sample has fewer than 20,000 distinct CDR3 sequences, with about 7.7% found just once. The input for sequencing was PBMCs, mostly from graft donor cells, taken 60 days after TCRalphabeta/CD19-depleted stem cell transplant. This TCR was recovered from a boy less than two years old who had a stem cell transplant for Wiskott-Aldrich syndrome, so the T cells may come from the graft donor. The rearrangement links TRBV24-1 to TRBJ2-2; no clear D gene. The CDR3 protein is CATSDPAAGTGELFF. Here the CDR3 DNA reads TGTGCCACCAGTGACCCGGCTGCTGGCACCGGGGAGCTGTTTTTT.